This T cell receptor (beta chain) was recorded in a study of T cell repertoires in cytomegalovirus infection. As for the study in general: HLA-B-restricted CMV epitopes that are well studied were used alongside recently identified HLA-C-restricted ones. The public TCR beta signatures pointed to both CMV infection and matching HLA type. Regarding the study as a whole: The ex vivo response was dominated by HLA-C-restricted CMV-specific TCR beta clonotypes. Identification of carriers of CMV plus the relevant HLA was performed using cumulative public TCR beta family frequency.

TCRdb re-called the reads through MiXCR, storing one row per CDR3 protein. The data hold hundreds of thousands of distinct CDR3 sequences, with around 29% observed a single time. A note on this clonotype: Its antigen is currently unknown.

Trimming cost V 5 bases and J 2 bases, with 20 bases left between them. This CDR3 contains 17 residues. The source was cultured CD8+ T cells from PBMCs, collected from culture after CMV antigen stimulation. The V and J genes are TRBV12-3 or TRBV12-4 and TRBJ2-3; no definite D call. This TCR came from a human donor in good health (CMV status not recorded). Some clones in this sample may be carry-over from other donors' samples. The CDR3 DNA reads TGTGCCAGCAGTCCCGCGGAAAGGTTGGGTCCCACAGATACGCAGTATTTT. It codes for CASSPAERLGPTDTQYF.